One sample yielded the 21 T cell receptor beta chains listed below, sequenced in a study of blood T cell repertoires in COVID-19. Using immunoSEQ multiplex PCR, the repertoire was profiled, and TCRdb retains in-frame clones only, with some absent. The repertoire includes around 140,000 clones, 85% to 90% of them detected once, and 8.5% to 9.5% sits in the top ten. The sequencing input was peripheral blood. The receptors shown here come from a woman between 50 and 59 years old with active or convalescent COVID-19.

In DNA form, the CDR3 reads TGTGCCTGGAGTGTAGGGAGGAACAATGAGCAGTTCTTC. It is translated as CAWSVGRNNEQFF. The V gene is TRBV30, the J gene TRBJ2-1; maybe TRBD2 (6 bases). This CDR3 comprises 13 residues. V lost 0 bases and J lost 5, with 8 bases in between. Germline assignment: CDR1 GTSNPN and CDR2 SVGIG (reference sequence). The complete variable domain, with remaining parts taken from reference TRBV30 and TRBJ2-1, reads SQTIHQWPATLVQPVGSPLSLECTVEGTSNPNLYWYRQAAGRGLQLLFYSVGIGQISSEVPQNLSASRPQDRQFILSSKKLLLSDSGFYLCAWSVGRNNEQFFGPGTRLTVL.

The chain links TRBV27 to TRBJ2-5, with 7 positions matching TRBD1. Trimming took 5 bases from V and 11 from J; bases not matched to a gene: 11. Per germline, CDR1 MNHEY and CDR2 SMNVEV (reference sequence). The CDR3 consists of 13 residues. The chain's CDR3 is CASSPDFGQDQYF. CDR3 nucleotides: TGTGCCAGCAGTCCAGATTTCGGACAGGATCAGTACTTC.

The V call is TRBV5-1, the J call TRBJ2-3, with a possible D match to TRBD2 (7 bases). The germline CDR1 and CDR2 sequences are SGHRS and YFSETQ. This CDR3 is built from 16 residues. V was pared by 4 bases and J by 0 bases, with 15 bases between. CDR3: CASSLGASGSTDTQYF. The CDR3 nucleotides read TGCGCCAGCAGCCTGGGGGCTAGCGGAAGCACAGATACGCAGTATTTT.

The chain recombines TRBV6-2 or TRBV6-3 with TRBJ2-5, with 8 bases fitting TRBD1. This CDR3 comprises 14 residues. The germline V gene encodes CDR1 MNHEY and CDR2 SVGEGT. J gave up 5 bases and V 5 bases, and 7 bases lay outside the gene matches. CDR3: CASSNRGFPETQYF. In DNA form, the CDR3 reads TGTGCCAGCAGTAACAGGGGGTTTCCGGAGACCCAGTACTTC.

This chain links TRBV5-1 with TRBJ2-7, with D maybe TRBD1 (6 bases). The length of the CDR3 is 18 residues. Trimming stripped 0 bases from V and 2 bases from J, with 21 bases between. Germline lookup yields CDR1 SGHRS and CDR2 YFSETQ. CDR3 sequence reads: CASSLGPPGTSGPYEQYF. The CDR3 DNA reads TGCGCCAGCAGCTTGGGACCCCCAGGGACATCAGGCCCCTACGAGCAGTACTTC. Together with reference TRBV5-1 and TRBJ2-7, the CDR3 gives the full variable domain: KAGVTQTPRYLIKTRGQQVTLSCSPISGHRSVSWYQQTPGQGLQFLFEYFSETQRNKGNFPGRFSGRQFSNSRSEMNVSTLELGDSALYLCASSLGPPGTSGPYEQYFGPGTRLTVT.

The rearrangement links TRBV4-1 to TRBJ2-7, with D possibly matching TRBD2 (5 bases). The CDR3 covers 17 residues. Trimming removed 1 base at V and 6 bases at J, with 22 bases between. Germline V CDR1 and CDR2: MGHRA, YSYEKL. The CDR3 sequence: CASSQGGMRAISSEQYF. The DNA for the CDR3 is TGCGCCAGCAGCCAAGGAGGGATGCGGGCAATTAGTAGCGAGCAGTACTTC.

The chain employs TRBV18 and TRBJ2-3; unclear D gene. There are 14 residues in the CDR3. Germline assignment: CDR1 KGHSH and CDR2 LQKENI. V lost 0 bases and J 6 bases, leaving 10 bases between the germline ends. The CDR3 loop reads CASSPPGNLDTQYF. The CDR3 nucleotides are TGTGCCAGCTCACCACCTGGCAACCTGGATACGCAGTATTTT.

The J gene is TRBJ1-4, the V gene TRBV15; the D gene is possibly TRBD1 (6 bases). CDR3 length equals 14 residues. V shed 3 bases and J shed 4 bases, with 9 bases lying between them. Germline V gene data show CDR1 as LNHNV and CDR2 as YYDKDF (reference sequence). The CDR3 here is CATSSRRGNEKLFF. The CDR3 bases are TGTGCCACCAGCAGTCGCAGGGGTAATGAAAAACTGTTTTTT.

This clone was recorded once. The J gene is TRBJ1-1, the V gene TRBV12-3 or TRBV12-4; possible D gene TRBD1, 5 bases. The CDR3 spans 13 residues. Trimming removed 8 bases at V and 6 bases at J, with 16 bases between. In nucleotides, the CDR3 is TGTGCCAGCGGGGGGTGGGGCGAAGCTGAAGCTTTCTTT. As protein: CASGGWGEAEAFF.

The rearrangement uses TRBV28 and TRBJ1-6, with D perhaps TRBD1 (5 bases). The CDR3 extends over 15 amino acids. Germline loops: CDR1 MDHEN, CDR2 SYDVKM. Deletions cut 6 bases from V and 1 base from J, with 10 bases between. In DNA, the CDR3 is TGTGCCAGCAGCCTAGGGGTATCCTATAATTCACCCCTCCACTTT. This translates into CASSLGVSYNSPLHF.

Only a few counts were recorded for this clone. V is TRBV18 and J is TRBJ2-7; tentative D call: TRBD1 (5 bases). CDR1 is KGHSH and CDR2 is LQKENI in the germline V gene. The length of the CDR3 is 15 residues. Trimming shortened V by 4 bases and J by 0 bases, and 13 bases separated the two germline ends. The CDR3 DNA is TGTGCCAGCTCACTAGCACAGGATAGCTCCTACGAGCAGTACTTC. Protein: CASSLAQDSSYEQYF.

V and J are TRBV19 and TRBJ1-1, with 9 bases fitting TRBD1. This CDR3 is 14 amino acids long. Germline lookup yields CDR1 LNHDA and CDR2 SQIVND (reference sequence). V lost 5 bases to trimming and J lost 4 bases; unmatched junction nucleotides: 5. The CDR3 bases are TGTGCCAGTAGTTGGATGGGACAGGGCACTGAAGCTTTCTTT. It is translated as CASSWMGQGTEAFF.

This rearrangement joins TRBV5-1 to TRBJ1-1; TRBD1 matches at 11 bases. The V segment lost 5 bases and the J segment 6 bases; nucleotides outside the gene matches: 6. The CDR3 runs to 14 residues. Germline V CDR1 and CDR2: SGHRS, YFSETQ. CDR3 protein: CASRGQGGMAEAFF. Here the CDR3 DNA reads TGCGCCAGCAGGGGACAGGGGGGTATGGCTGAAGCTTTCTTT.

The chain couples TRBV6-7 to TRBJ1-1; 8 nucleotides line up with TRBD1. TRBV6-7 is filed as an ORF, its function uncertain. V dropped 2 bases and J dropped 6; count of bases not matched to a gene: 11. The CDR3 sequence is 16 residues long. For the CDR3, the DNA is TGTGCCAGCAGTTACCGCGGACAGGGTTTAGTATCTGAAGCTTTCTTT. Its protein is CASSYRGQGLVSEAFF.

V and J are TRBV9 and TRBJ1-1, with TRBD1 identical over 7 bases. V lost 4 bases, J lost 7 bases, and 10 bases stayed unmatched. The CDR3 runs to 14 residues. Germline V gives CDR1 SGDLS, CDR2 YYNGEE. The CDR3 DNA reads as TGTGCCAGCAGCCCCGAGAGCAGGGGGATTGAAGCTTTCTTT. This translates into CASSPESRGIEAFF.

The chain is built from TRBV6-2 or TRBV6-3 and TRBJ2-3; tentative D call: TRBD2 (6 bases). V lost 4 bases, J lost 7 bases, and 18 bases lay in between. The V gene's germline CDR1 is MNHEY and CDR2 SVGEGT. The CDR3 has 15 residues. Written as DNA, the CDR3 is TGTGCCAGCAGTTCCGTAGGAGGGGTGAGGAATACGCAGTATTTT. It encodes CASSSVGGVRNTQYF.

The V gene is TRBV6-5, the J gene TRBJ1-1, with D possibly matching TRBD1 (5 bases). The CDR3 spans 14 residues. Germline V gene lookup returns CDR1 MNHEY and CDR2 SVGAGI. V lost 7 bases and J lost 3, with 15 bases in between. For the CDR3, the DNA is TGTGCCAGCATCCAAACCCAGGGCCACACTGAAGCTTTCTTT. This translates into CASIQTQGHTEAFF.

The chain has TRBV4-2 and TRBJ2-7, with 12 bases aligning to TRBD2. Germline trimming cut 4 bases from V and 3 bases from J; bases unmatched to any gene: 4. The length of the CDR3 is 15 residues. Germline lookup yields CDR1 LGHNA and CDR2 YNFKEQ. The chain's CDR3 is CASSPRTSGDYEQYF. Written as DNA, the CDR3 is TGTGCCAGCAGCCCACGGACTAGCGGGGACTACGAGCAGTACTTC.

The CDR3 reads CASSPQGAISGANVLTF. CDR3 coding DNA: TGTGCCAGCAGCCCACAGGGGGCGATATCTGGGGCCAACGTCCTGACTTTC. The chain combines TRBV7-9 with TRBJ2-6, with 9 bases lining up with TRBD1. The CDR3 is made up of 17 amino acids. Trimming took 5 bases from V and 1 from J; bases not matched to a gene: 6. Germline V gene lookup returns CDR1 SEHNR and CDR2 FQNEAQ (reference sequence).

The chain couples TRBV6-2 or TRBV6-3 to TRBJ1-2; 9 bases match TRBD1. Germline CDR1 is MNHEY and CDR2 is SVGEGT. V lost 2 bases and J lost 8; bases outside the gene matches: 6. The CDR3 contains 14 residues. CDR3 protein: CASSYPRDRVGYTF. The CDR3 DNA reads TGTGCCAGCAGTTACCCTCGGGACAGGGTAGGCTACACCTTC.

This chain links TRBV4-1 with TRBJ1-1; 9 bases are shared with TRBD1. Germline CDR1 is MGHRA and CDR2 is YSYEKL. The CDR3 consists of 17 residues. After removal of 2 bases from V and 3 bases from J, the junction contained 10 bases not matched to a gene. The CDR3 sequence: CASSQTGGAPADTEAFF. CDR3 DNA: TGCGCCAGCAGCCAAACAGGGGGCGCCCCCGCCGACACTGAAGCTTTCTTT.